This is a list of T cell receptor beta chains from one sample in a study of blood T cell repertoires in COVID-19. Libraries were prepared by immunoSEQ multiplex PCR; TCRdb keeps only in-frame clonotypes and omits some of them. Of fewer than 200,000 clones in the sample, 88% were seen once. Sequenced: PBMCs or T cells enriched from blood (not recorded which). The receptors were gathered from a woman between 18 and 30 years old who had recovered from COVID-19. Both conserved end residues are part of each CDR3. Each record gives: V gene, CDR3 protein.

TRBV28 | CASRAPSSGSGELFF
TRBV4-3 | CASSQVARGNEQFF
TRBV18 | CASSPPNGLEQFF
TRBV25-1 | CASSSPGHPTDTQYF
TRBV3-1/TRBV3-2 | CASSQGQGGYTF
TRBV7-2 | CASSLEAGQGYGYTF
TRBV3-1/TRBV3-2 | CASSPTTSGRVHEQFF
TRBV30 | CAYPQGGDSTDTQYF
TRBV20-1 | CSASPDRQGDTF
TRBV5-1 | CASSGGQGNTEAFF
TRBV7-2 | CASSSTNRVYGYTF
TRBV18 | CASSLTGTGPDYGYTF
TRBV7-9 | CASSLETFYNEQFF
TRBV29-1 | CSVELLDRNTEAFF
TRBV6-5 | CASTQSTNNSPLHF
TRBV6-5 | CAAGGGRYNSPLHF
TRBV7-8 | CASSPSTATFREQYF